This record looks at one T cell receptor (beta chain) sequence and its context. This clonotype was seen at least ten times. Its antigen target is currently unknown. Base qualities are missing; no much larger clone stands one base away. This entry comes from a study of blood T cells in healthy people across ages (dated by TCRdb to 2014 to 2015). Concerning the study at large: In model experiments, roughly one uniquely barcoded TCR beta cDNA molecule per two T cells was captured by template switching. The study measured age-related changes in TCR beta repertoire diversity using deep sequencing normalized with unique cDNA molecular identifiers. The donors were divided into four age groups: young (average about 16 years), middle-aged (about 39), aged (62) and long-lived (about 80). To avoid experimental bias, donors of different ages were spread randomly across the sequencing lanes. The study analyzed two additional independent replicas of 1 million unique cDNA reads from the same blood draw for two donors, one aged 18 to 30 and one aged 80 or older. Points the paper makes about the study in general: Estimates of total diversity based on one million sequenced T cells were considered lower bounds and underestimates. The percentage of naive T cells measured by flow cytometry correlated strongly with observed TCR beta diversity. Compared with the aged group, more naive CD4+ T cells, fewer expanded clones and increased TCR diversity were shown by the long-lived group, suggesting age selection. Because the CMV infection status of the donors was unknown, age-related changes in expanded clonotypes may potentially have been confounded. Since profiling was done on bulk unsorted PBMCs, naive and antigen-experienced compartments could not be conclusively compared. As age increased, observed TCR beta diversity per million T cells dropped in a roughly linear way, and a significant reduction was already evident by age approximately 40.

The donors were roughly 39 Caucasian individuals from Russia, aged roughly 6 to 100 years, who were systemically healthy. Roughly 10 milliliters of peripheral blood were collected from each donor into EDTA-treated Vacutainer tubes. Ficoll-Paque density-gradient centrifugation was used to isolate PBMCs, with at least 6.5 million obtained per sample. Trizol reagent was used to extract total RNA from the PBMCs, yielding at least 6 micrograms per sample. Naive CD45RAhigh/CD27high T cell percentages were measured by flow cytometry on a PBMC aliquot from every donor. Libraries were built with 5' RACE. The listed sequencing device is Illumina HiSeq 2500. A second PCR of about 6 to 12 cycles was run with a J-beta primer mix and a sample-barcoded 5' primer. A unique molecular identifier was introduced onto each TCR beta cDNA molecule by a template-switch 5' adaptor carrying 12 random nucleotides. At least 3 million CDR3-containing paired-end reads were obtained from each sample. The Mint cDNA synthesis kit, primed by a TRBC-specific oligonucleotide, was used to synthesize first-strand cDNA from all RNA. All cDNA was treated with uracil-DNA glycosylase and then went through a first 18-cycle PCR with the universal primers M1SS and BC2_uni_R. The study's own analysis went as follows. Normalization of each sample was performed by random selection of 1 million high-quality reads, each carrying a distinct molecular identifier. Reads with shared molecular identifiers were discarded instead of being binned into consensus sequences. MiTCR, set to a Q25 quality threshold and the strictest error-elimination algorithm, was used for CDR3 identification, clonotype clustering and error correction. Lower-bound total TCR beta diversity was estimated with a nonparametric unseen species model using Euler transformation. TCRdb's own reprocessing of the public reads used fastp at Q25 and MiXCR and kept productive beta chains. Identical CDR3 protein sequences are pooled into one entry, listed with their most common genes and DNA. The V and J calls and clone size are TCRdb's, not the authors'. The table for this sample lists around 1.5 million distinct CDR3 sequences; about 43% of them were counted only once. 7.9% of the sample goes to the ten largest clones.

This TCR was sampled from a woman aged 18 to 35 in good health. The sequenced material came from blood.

The sequenced DNA: TGTGCCAGCAGCTTAGGGACCTCGATTTCCTACGAGCAGTACTTC. Its coded protein is CASSLGTSISYEQYF. The V and J genes are TRBV7-2 and TRBJ2-7, with the D gene call left open. The trim is 1 base for V and 1 base for J, with a gap of 11 bases between the germline ends. The germline V gene yields SGHTA for CDR1 and FQGNSA for CDR2. From the cysteine through the phenylalanine, the CDR3 covers 15 amino acids. Only the CDR3 region is kept as DNA, spanning 45 bases read in frame from base 1.